Following are 7 T cell receptor beta chains from one sample sequenced in a study of T cell clonality in common variable immunodeficiency. Study observations and caveats: Fewer deletions and N-nucleotide insertions were reportedly seen in common variable immunodeficiency TCR beta sequences.

Here immunoSEQ multiplex PCR was the method, and the copy in TCRdb shows in-frame clones only, minus some. Singletons are absent from the sample, which has roughly 30,000 clones. For these TCRs, the target antigens are not known. Sequencing was performed on peripheral blood mononuclear cells. These receptors were obtained from a human donor with common variable immunodeficiency.

This clone showed up many times. The DNA ends 3 residues before the CDR3 does, and the rest of the CDR3 is filled in from the germline J gene. The gene calls are TRBV19 and TRBJ2-1; TRBD2 matches 10 bases. J lost 3 bases, V lost 6 bases, and 5 bases had no gene match. This CDR3 is built from 15 residues. Germline V gives CDR1 LNHDA, CDR2 SQIVND (reference sequence). CDR3 DNA (partial): TGTGCCAGTAGCGAAATAGCGGGAGGCTACAATGAG. Amino acid sequence: CASSEIAGGYNE. The full CDR3 is CASSEIAGGYNEQFF.

A remark on this clone: With the read ending 3 residues before the CDR3 end, the germline J gene is used to fill in that end. The chain recombines TRBV2 with TRBJ2-7, with TRBD2 matching 8 bases. The V gene end was trimmed by 6 bases and the J gene end by 0 bases; junction bases not matched to a gene: 7. CDR3 length equals 15 residues. Germline CDR1 is SNHLY and CDR2 is FYNNEI. Here the CDR3 reads CASRGLSGDSYEQYF. The sequenced part of the CDR3 DNA is TGTGCCAGCAGGGGCCTTAGCGGGGACTCCTACGAG.

This clone was seen at least ten times. The read comes to an end 3 residues before the CDR3 does, leaving the germline J gene to fill in the end. The chain uses TRBV7-9 and TRBJ2-7; TRBD2 aligns across 11 bases. The V and J ends lost 0 bases and 6 bases, in that order; junction bases with no gene match: 1. This CDR3 contains 14 residues. Germline V gene data show CDR1 as SEHNR and CDR2 as FQNEAQ (reference sequence). The part of the CDR3 DNA that was read is TGTGCCAGCAGCTTAGCACTAGCGGGAGCCGAG. It yields the protein CASSLALAGAE. The whole CDR3 sequence is CASSLALAGAEQYF.

In the case of this clone: The CDR3 end is not reached by the read, which stops 3 residues before it; the germline J gene fills it in. The chain employs TRBV2 and TRBJ2-5, with 9 bases fitting TRBD1. J gave up 0 bases and V 4 bases, and 3 bases lay outside the gene matches. CDR3 length: 15 amino acids. From germline, CDR1 is SNHLY and CDR2 FYNNEI. CDR3 DNA (partial): TGTGCCAGCAGTGCGACAGGGGGGTACCAAGAGACC. Translating gives CASSATGGYQET. In full, the CDR3 reads CASSATGGYQETQYF.

This clone was recorded at least ten times. The read terminates 3 residues before the CDR3 end, so the remaining end is supplied by the germline J gene. This chain connects TRBV19 to TRBJ2-4; 10 bases agree with TRBD2. This CDR3 has 18 residues. CDR1 is LNHDA and CDR2 is SQIVND in the germline V gene (reference sequence). The trim removed 3 bases at V and 0 bases at J, leaving 8 bases unmatched. CDR3 protein: CASSISSGSALAKNIQYF. The CDR3 DNA, read in part, is TGTGCCAGTAGTATTTCTAGCGGGAGCGCACTAGCCAAAAACATT. Supplemented by reference TRBV19 and TRBJ2-4, the full variable domain reads DGGITQSPKYLFRKEGQNVTLSCEQNLNHDAMYWYRQDPGQGLRLIYYSQIVNDFQKGDIAEGYSVSREKKESFPLTVTSAQKNPTAFYLCASSISSGSALAKNIQYFGAGTRLSVL.

This clone was seen at least ten times. The CDR3 goes on 3 residues after the read ends, and that part is filled in from the germline J gene. This chain joins TRBV20-1 and TRBJ1-5, with D unclear. This CDR3 is built from 14 residues. Between the trimmed V and J ends, which lost 6 bases and 1 base, there was a span of 13 bases. Per germline, CDR1 DFQATT and CDR2 SNEGSKA (reference sequence). The CDR3 bases that were read are TGCAGTGCGAGAAGCCATCTCAGCAATCAGCCC. Translating it yields CSARSHLSNQP. The CDR3 in full is CSARSHLSNQPQHF.

This clone was seen a handful of times. The DNA ends 3 residues before the CDR3 does, and the rest of the CDR3 is filled in from the germline J gene. The V and J genes are TRBV20-1 and TRBJ2-5; 8 nucleotides align to TRBD2. Germline CDR1 DFQATT, CDR2 SNEGSKA (reference sequence). There are 15 residues in the CDR3. The ends lost 6 bases at V and 2 bases at J; junction bases unmatched: 11. This CDR3 reads CSARTLAGIQETQYF. CDR3 bases read: TGCAGTGCCCGCACCCTAGCGGGCATACAAGAGACC.